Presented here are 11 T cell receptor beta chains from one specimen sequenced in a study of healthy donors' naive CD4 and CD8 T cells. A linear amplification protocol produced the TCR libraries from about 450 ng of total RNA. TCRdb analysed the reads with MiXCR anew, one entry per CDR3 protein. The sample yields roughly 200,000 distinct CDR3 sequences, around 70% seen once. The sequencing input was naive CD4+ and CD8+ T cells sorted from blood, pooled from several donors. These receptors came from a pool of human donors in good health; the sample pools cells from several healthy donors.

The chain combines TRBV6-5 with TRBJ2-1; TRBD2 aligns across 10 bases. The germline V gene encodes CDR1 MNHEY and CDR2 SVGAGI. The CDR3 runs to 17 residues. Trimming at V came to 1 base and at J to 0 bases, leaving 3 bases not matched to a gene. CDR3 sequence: CASSYWASGSSYNEQFF. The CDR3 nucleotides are TGTGCCAGCAGTTACTGGGCTAGCGGGAGCTCCTACAATGAGCAGTTCTTC.

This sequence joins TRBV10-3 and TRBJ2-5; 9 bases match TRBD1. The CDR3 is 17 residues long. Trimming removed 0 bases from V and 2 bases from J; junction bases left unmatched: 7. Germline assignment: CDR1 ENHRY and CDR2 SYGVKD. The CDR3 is CAISESRGTGKQETQYF. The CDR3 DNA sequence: TGTGCCATCAGTGAGTCGAGGGGGACAGGGAAACAAGAGACCCAGTACTTC.

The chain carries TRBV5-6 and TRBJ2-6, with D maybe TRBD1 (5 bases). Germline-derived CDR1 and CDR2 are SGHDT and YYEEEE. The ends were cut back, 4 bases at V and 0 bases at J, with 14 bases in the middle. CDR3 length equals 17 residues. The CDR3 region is CASSPQGFGSGANVLTF. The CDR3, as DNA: TGTGCCAGCAGCCCGCAGGGATTCGGCTCTGGGGCCAACGTCCTGACTTTC.

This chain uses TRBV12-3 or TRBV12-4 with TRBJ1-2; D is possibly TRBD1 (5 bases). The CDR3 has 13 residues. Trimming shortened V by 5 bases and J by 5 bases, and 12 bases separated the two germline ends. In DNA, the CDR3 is TGTGCCAGCAGTCACGGGACGGATTATGGCTACACCTTC. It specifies CASSHGTDYGYTF.

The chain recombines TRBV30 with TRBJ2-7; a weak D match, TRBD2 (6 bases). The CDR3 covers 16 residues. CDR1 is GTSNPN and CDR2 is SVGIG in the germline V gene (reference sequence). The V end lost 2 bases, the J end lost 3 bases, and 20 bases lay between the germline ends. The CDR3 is CAWSPYSGTPFYEQYF. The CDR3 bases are TGTGCCTGGAGTCCATACTCCGGGACTCCCTTCTACGAGCAGTACTTC.

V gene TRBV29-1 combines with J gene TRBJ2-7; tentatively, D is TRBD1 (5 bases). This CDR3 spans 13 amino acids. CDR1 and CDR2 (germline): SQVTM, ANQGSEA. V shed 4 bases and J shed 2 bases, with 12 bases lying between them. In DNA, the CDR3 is TGCAGCGTTGGGGGCCCAAGAACCTACGAGCAGTACTTC. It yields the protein CSVGGPRTYEQYF.

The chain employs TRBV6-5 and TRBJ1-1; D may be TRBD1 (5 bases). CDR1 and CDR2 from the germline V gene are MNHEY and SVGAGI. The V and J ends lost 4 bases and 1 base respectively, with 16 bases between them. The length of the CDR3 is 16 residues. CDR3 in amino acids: CASSFPGPSTNTEAFF. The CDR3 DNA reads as TGTGCCAGCAGTTTTCCGGGACCCTCAACGAACACTGAAGCTTTCTTT.

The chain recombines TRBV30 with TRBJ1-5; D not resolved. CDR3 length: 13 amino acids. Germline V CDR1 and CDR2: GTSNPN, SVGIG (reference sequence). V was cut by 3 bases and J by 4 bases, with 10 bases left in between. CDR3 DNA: TGTGCCTGGAGCCGCGGTATGAATCAGCCCCAGCATTTT. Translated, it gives CAWSRGMNQPQHF.

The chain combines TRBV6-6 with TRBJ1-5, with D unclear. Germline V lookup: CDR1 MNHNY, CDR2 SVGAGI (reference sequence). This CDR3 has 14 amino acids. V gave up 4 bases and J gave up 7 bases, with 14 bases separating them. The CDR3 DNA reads TGTGCCAGCAGTTCCGTGAGTTGGGAACAGCCCCAGCATTTT. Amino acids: CASSSVSWEQPQHF.

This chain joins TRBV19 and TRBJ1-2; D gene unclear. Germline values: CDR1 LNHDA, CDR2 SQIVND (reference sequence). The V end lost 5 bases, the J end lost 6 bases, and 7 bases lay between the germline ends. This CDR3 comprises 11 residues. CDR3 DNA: TGTGCCAGTAGTTGGCCGAATGGCTACACCTTC. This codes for CASSWPNGYTF.

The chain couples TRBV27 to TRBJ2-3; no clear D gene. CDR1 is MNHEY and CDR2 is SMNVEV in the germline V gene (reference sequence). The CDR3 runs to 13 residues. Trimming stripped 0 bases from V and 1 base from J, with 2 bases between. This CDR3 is CASSLSGTDTQYF. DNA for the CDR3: TGTGCCAGCAGTTTATCGGGCACAGATACGCAGTATTTT.